The T cell receptor beta chain under discussion was sequenced for a study of breast tumors, draining lymph nodes, adjacent tissues. CDR1 is LNHNV and CDR2 is YYDKDF in the germline V gene (reference sequence). CDR3 length: 15 residues. V lost 10 bases to trimming and J lost 4 bases; unmatched junction nucleotides: 13. At least ten counts were recorded for this clonotype. Its antigen is as yet unknown. One entry per CDR3 protein, called by TCRdb with MiXCR from the multiplex PCR reads. Of under 250,000 distinct CDR3 sequences listed, about 30% are singletons. General study points: Tumor TCR diversity was below lymph nodes but above nontumor tissue.

Breast cancer patients provided tissue from their axillary draining lymph nodes. The sequencing input was axillary lymph node tissue. The TCR sequence derives from a female donor with breast cancer. Some clones in this sample may be carry-over from other donors' samples. The rearrangement joins TRBV15 to TRBJ2-5; 9 bases match TRBD1. CDR3 sequence: CASRAGQGEVETQYF. The CDR3 nucleotides are TGTGCCAGCAGGGCGGGACAGGGAGAGGTAGAGACCCAGTACTTC.